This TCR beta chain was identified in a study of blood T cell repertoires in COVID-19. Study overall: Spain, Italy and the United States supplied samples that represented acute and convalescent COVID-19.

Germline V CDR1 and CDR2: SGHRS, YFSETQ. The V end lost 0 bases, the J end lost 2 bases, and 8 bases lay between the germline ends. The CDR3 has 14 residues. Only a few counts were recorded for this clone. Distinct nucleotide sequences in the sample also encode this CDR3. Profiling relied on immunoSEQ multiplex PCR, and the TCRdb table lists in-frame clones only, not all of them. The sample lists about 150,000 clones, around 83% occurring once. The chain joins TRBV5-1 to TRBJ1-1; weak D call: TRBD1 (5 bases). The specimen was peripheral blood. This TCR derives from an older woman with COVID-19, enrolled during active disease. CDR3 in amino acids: CASSLDGQNTEAFF. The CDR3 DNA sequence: TGCGCCAGCAGCTTGGACGGACAAAACACTGAAGCTTTCTTT.